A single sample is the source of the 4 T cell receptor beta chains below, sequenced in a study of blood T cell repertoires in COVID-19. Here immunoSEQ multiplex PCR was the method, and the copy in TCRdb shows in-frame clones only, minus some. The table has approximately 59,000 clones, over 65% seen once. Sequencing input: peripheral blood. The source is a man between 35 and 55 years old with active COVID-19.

The CDR3 DNA sequence: TGTGCCAGCCGCGGACTAGGTCGGTACCAAGAGACCCAGTACTTC. This encodes CASRGLGRYQETQYF. The rearrangement joins TRBV19 to TRBJ2-5; 7 nucleotides align to TRBD2. The CDR3 sequence is 15 residues long. Trimming at V came to 9 bases and at J to 0 bases, leaving 10 bases not matched to a gene. The germline V gene encodes CDR1 LNHDA and CDR2 SQIVND (reference sequence). The variable domain in full, with the rest retrieved from reference TRBV19 and TRBJ2-5, is DGGITQSPKYLFRKEGQNVTLSCEQNLNHDAMYWYRQDPGQGLRLIYYSQIVNDFQKGDIAEGYSVSREKKESFPLTVTSAQKNPTAFYLCASRGLGRYQETQYFGPGTRLLVL.

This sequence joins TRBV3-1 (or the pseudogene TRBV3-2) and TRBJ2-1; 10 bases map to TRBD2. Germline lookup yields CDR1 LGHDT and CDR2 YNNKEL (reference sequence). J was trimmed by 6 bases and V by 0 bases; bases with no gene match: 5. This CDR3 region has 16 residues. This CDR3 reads CASSQELAGLLNEQFF. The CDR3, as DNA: TGTGCCAGCAGCCAAGAACTAGCGGGATTACTCAATGAGCAGTTCTTC.

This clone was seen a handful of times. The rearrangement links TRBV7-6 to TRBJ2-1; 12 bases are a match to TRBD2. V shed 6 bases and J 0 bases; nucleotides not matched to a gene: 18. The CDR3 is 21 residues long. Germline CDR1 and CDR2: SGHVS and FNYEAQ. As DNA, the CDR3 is TGTGCCAGCAGTTCTACCACCGGACTAGCGGGAACCCCTCCCTCCTACAATGAGCAGTTCTTC. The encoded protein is CASSSTTGLAGTPPSYNEQFF.

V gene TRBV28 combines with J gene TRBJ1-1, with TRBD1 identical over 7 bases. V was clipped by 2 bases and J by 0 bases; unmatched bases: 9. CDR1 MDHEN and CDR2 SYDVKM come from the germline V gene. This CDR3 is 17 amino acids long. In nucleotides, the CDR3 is TGTGCCAGCAGTTTAAATGCAGGGGGTTACATGAACACTGAAGCTTTCTTT. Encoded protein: CASSLNAGGYMNTEAFF.